This T cell receptor beta chain derives from a study of blood T cell repertoires in COVID-19. The data were produced by immunoSEQ multiplex PCR, yet TCRdb's version contains in-frame clones alone and is incomplete. The sample lists about 160,000 clones; 90% to 95% were seen once. CDR1 and CDR2 (germline): MGHRA, YSYEKL. V lost 0 bases and J lost 4; bases outside the gene matches: 4. The CDR3 is 16 residues long. Material: peripheral blood. This TCR derives from a woman in her 50s with acute or convalescent COVID-19. The chain joins TRBV4-1 to TRBJ1-2, with 11 bases lining up with TRBD1. The CDR3 nucleotides are TGCGCCAGCAGCCAAGATTGGACAGGGGGCCGCTATGGCTACACCTTC. Its translation: CASSQDWTGGRYGYTF.